This T cell receptor beta chain emerged from a study of T cells in Graves' hyperthyroidism and ophthalmopathy. About the study: Prior to any treatment, at the point of initial diagnosis, peripheral blood was collected. Study-level points and caveats: For ophthalmopathy, model prediction preceded onset by a median about 6 months.

What was amplified from RNA transcripts were TCR beta CDR3 regions. An initial round of RT-PCR targeting the TCR CDR3 relied on the HTBI primer set. TCRdb re-analysed the multiplex PCR reads in MiXCR, keeping a single row per CDR3 protein. The sample shows more than 350,000 distinct CDR3 sequences, 12% to 15% of them seen only once. Turning to this clonotype: Its antigen is still unknown.

Material for sequencing was blood. This TCR came from a woman aged 55-69 years with Graves' ophthalmopathy.

The CDR3 sequence: CASTPGRGVPGELFF. Written as DNA, the CDR3 is TGTGCCAGTACCCCCGGGAGGGGGGTCCCAGGGGAGCTGTTTTTT. The chain joins TRBV19 to TRBJ2-2; 8 nucleotides agree with TRBD2. The CDR3 extends over 15 amino acids. The junction had 12 bases not matched to a gene; V was cut back by 7 bases and J by 8 bases. Germline V gene sequence: CDR1 LNHDA, CDR2 SQIVND (reference sequence).